This TCR beta chain was retrieved from a study of cytomegalovirus exposure and HLA in healthy donors. Germline assignment: CDR1 LNHNV and CDR2 YYDKDF (reference sequence). This CDR3 comprises 14 residues. V lost 0 bases, J lost 5 bases, and 7 bases lay in between. Regarding the study as a whole: No immune exposure information besides CMV serostatus was available. Most observed TCR sequences were rare, whereas some public TCRs were detected in many donors.

This clone has at least ten counts. The antigen remains unidentified. Both 60 Vbeta primers and 13 Jbeta primers went into the PCR. Method: immunoSEQ multiplex PCR; TCRdb's copy keeps in-frame clones and lacks some. The data contain about 110,000 clones, about three quarters of them singletons. Specimen: PBMCs. This sequence originates from a woman between 45 and 60 years old in good health and CMV-seropositive. V is TRBV15 and J is TRBJ1-4; D is perhaps TRBD1 (6 bases). CDR3 sequence: CATSRDRGNEKLFF. In nucleotides, the CDR3 is TGTGCCACCAGCAGAGACAGGGGAAATGAAAAACTGTTTTTT.